Here is one T cell receptor (beta chain) with its context. This clonotype was observed at least ten times. Its antigen is not yet known. Per-base qualities were not stored, and no clone one base away is much larger. The record originates from a study of T cell repertoires in cytomegalovirus infection (dated by TCRdb to about 2019). Some background on the complete study: Because public TCR beta signatures pointed to carriage of CMV infection together with the matching HLA type, the HLA type of each donor mattered for the analysis. The full study reports these points: The ex vivo response was dominated by HLA-C-restricted CMV-specific TCR beta clonotypes, and the single most frequent clonotype in two of eight donors was supplied by these HLA-C-restricted clonotypes. Carriers of CMV infection plus the relevant HLA type were discriminated by the cumulative frequency of public TCR beta family members in the study cohort and in an independent roughly 340-donor cohort.

This sample was sequenced with an Illumina HiSeq 1500. Through fastp at Q25 and MiXCR, TCRdb rebuilt clones from the public reads, retaining in-frame beta chains. Here each entry gathers all rows of one CDR3 protein and keeps the most common genes and DNA. The sample has more than 150,000 distinct CDR3 sequences on record, roughly a fifth of them singletons. The ten largest make up approximately 3% of the sample. V was cut back by 5 bases and J by 2 bases, leaving a gap of 13 bases between them. The cysteine opens and the phenylalanine closes a CDR3 of 15 amino acids. Left in the record is the CDR3 DNA by itself, 45 bases read in frame from the first base. CDR1 and CDR2 are drawn from the germline V gene: SGHTA, FQGNSA.

The receptor comes from a human donor in good health (CMV status not recorded). Some clones in this sample may be carry-over from other donors' samples. The rearranged chain carries TRBV7-2 and TRBJ1-5; the D gene identity is not certain. The sample was PBMCs. The DNA sequence is TGTGCCAGCAGCCACGTGGGGATGGGCAATCAGCCCCAGCATTTT. The translation is CASSHVGMGNQPQHF.